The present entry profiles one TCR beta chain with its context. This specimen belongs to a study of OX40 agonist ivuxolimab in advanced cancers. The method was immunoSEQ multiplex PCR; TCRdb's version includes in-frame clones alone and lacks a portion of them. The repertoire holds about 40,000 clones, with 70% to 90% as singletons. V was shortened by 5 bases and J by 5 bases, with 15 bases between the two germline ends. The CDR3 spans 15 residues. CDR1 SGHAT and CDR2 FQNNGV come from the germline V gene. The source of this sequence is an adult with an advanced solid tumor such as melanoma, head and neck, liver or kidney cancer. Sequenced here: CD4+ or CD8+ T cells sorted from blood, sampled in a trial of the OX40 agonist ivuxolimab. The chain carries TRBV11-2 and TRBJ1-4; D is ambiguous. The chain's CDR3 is CASSKVEGSNEKLFF. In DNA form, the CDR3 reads TGTGCCAGCAGCAAAGTGGAGGGCTCGAATGAAAAACTGTTTTTT.